The 31 T cell receptor beta chains listed next were all sequenced from one sample in a study of T cells in localized non-small cell lung cancer. Measured with immunoSEQ multiplex PCR; TCRdb has only the in-frame clones, and not every one. The table shows 20,000 to 25,000 clones, with roughly 90% occurring only once. This material consisted of peripheral blood, taken before any cancer treatment. The receptor set was obtained from a woman aged 35 to 75 with stage I lung adenocarcinoma.

The V gene is TRBV20-1, the J gene TRBJ1-3; D is unclear. The CDR3 spans 11 residues. CDR1 DFQATT and CDR2 SNEGSKA come from the germline V gene (reference sequence). Between the trimmed V and J ends, which lost 7 bases and 4 bases, there was a span of 8 bases. In DNA form, the CDR3 reads TGCAGTGTCCCACTCGGAAACACCATATATTTT. Its translation is CSVPLGNTIYF.

The sample holds one count of this clone. The chain carries TRBV6-5 and TRBJ2-7; no firm D call. V lost 0 bases and J lost 5, with 5 bases in between. CDR1 is MNHEY, CDR2 SVGAGI, per germline. The CDR3 covers 12 residues. As DNA, the CDR3 is TGTGCCAGCAGTTACTCGAACCACGAGCAGTACTTC. This codes for CASSYSNHEQYF.

In its sample, this clone was seen once. This chain links TRBV7-9 with TRBJ1-6, with 9 bases aligning to TRBD1. This CDR3 spans 17 amino acids. With 1 base clipped from V and 10 bases from J, the junction kept 11 bases outside the gene matches. CDR1 SEHNR and CDR2 FQNEAQ come from the germline V gene (reference sequence). The CDR3 protein is CASSLGQGEAGRSPLHF. The CDR3 DNA reads TGTGCCAGCAGCTTAGGACAGGGGGAAGCAGGGAGGTCACCCCTCCACTTT.

This chain joins TRBV7-2 and TRBJ2-3, with 12 bases aligning to TRBD2. The V gene's germline CDR1 is SGHTA and CDR2 FQGNSA. The V segment lost 3 bases and the J segment 5 bases; nucleotides outside the gene matches: 6. The CDR3 sequence is 16 residues long. This chain's CDR3 is CASSLTSGGPQDTQYF. CDR3 nucleotide sequence: TGTGCCAGCAGCTTGACTAGCGGGGGCCCGCAAGATACGCAGTATTTT.

The chain employs TRBV2 and TRBJ1-4; TRBD1 is a possible D gene (5 bases). The CDR3 length is 14 residues. The germline V gene encodes CDR1 SNHLY and CDR2 FYNNEI. Trimming took off 6 bases at V and 14 bases at J, with 22 bases between the two ends. CDR3 DNA: TGTGCCAGCAGGGCCGGGACCTCGGGAAAAAGCCTGTTTTTT. Translated: CASRAGTSGKSLFF.

The chain is built from TRBV7-2 and TRBJ1-5; maybe TRBD1 (6 bases). Trimming removed 1 base at V and 6 bases at J, with 16 bases between. Germline V gene sequence: CDR1 SGHTA, CDR2 FQGNSA. CDR3 length equals 16 residues. CDR3 protein: CASSLDMLAGAQPQHF. In nucleotides, the CDR3 is TGTGCCAGCAGCTTAGATATGCTGGCAGGGGCTCAGCCCCAGCATTTT.

V and J are TRBV9 and TRBJ2-1; 11 bases agree with TRBD2. The CDR3 extends over 16 amino acids. Germline assignment: CDR1 SGDLS and CDR2 YYNGEE. Trimming took 3 bases from V and 10 from J; bases not matched to a gene: 12. The CDR3 DNA reads TGTGCCAGCAGCGGGACGACTAGCGGGGAACAGATCGAGCAGTTCTTC. Amino acid sequence: CASSGTTSGEQIEQFF.

The V and J genes are TRBV19 and TRBJ1-5, with a weak D call TRBD1 (6 bases). Trimming removed 8 bases at V and 6 bases at J, with 11 bases between. In germline, CDR1 is LNHDA, CDR2 SQIVND (reference sequence). This CDR3 has 12 amino acids. The CDR3 is CASGGPPQPQHF. Written as DNA, the CDR3 is TGTGCCAGTGGGGGCCCCCCTCAGCCCCAGCATTTT.

The chain employs TRBV11-1 and TRBJ2-3, with unresolved D. The germline V gene encodes CDR1 SGHAT and CDR2 FQDESV (reference sequence). The CDR3 spans 14 residues. V was clipped by 3 bases and J by 1 base, with 8 bases between them. The CDR3 region is CASSFHVGTDTQYF. The CDR3 region has the DNA TGTGCCAGCAGCTTTCACGTCGGCACAGATACGCAGTATTTT.

This chain uses TRBV15 with TRBJ1-4; no reliable D call. CDR1 and CDR2 (germline): LNHNV, YYDKDF (reference sequence). This CDR3 is 16 amino acids long. The germline V and J ends were trimmed by 2 bases and 0 bases, with 10 bases remaining between them. The CDR3 is CATSRRVVSTNEKLFF. The CDR3 DNA follows: TGTGCCACCAGCAGACGGGTGGTTTCAACTAATGAAAAACTGTTTTTT.

This chain links TRBV6-5 with TRBJ2-7; maybe TRBD2 (5 bases). Trimming pared 5 bases from V and 4 bases from J, leaving 9 bases between. The CDR3 is 12 amino acids. Germline CDR1 is MNHEY and CDR2 is SVGAGI. CDR3 sequence (DNA): TGTGCCAGCAGTCCCCGGGGTTACGAGCAGTACTTC. It codes for CASSPRGYEQYF.

The V gene is TRBV10-3, the J gene TRBJ2-7; 11 positions match TRBD2. V lost 7 bases, J lost 7 bases, and 12 bases stayed unmatched. The CDR3 spans 15 residues. The germline V gene encodes CDR1 ENHRY and CDR2 SYGVKD. This chain's CDR3 is CAIKTSGGSLGEQYF. CDR3 coding DNA: TGTGCCATCAAAACTAGCGGGGGTTCCCTCGGAGAGCAGTACTTC.

CDR3 in DNA: TGTGCCTGGAGTACGACCGGGACTAGCGGGGGGGGCCCCAGCACAGATACGCAGTATTTT. Its protein product is CAWSTTGTSGGGPSTDTQYF. V and J are TRBV30 and TRBJ2-3, with TRBD2 matching 16 bases. Germline V gene data show CDR1 as GTSNPN and CDR2 as SVGIG (reference sequence). V lost 2 bases to trimming and J lost 0 bases; unmatched junction nucleotides: 11. The length of the CDR3 is 20 residues.

This chain links TRBV7-2 with TRBJ2-2; D tentatively reads TRBD1 or TRBD2 (6 bases each). V gave up 3 bases and J gave up 6 bases, with 17 bases separating them. The germline CDR1 and CDR2 sequences are SGHTA and FQGNSA. There are 16 residues in the CDR3. The CDR3 sequence is CASSLVSGGGAGELFF. The CDR3 DNA sequence: TGTGCCAGCAGCTTGGTATCCGGGGGCGGGGCCGGGGAGCTGTTTTTT.

V and J are TRBV30 and TRBJ1-3; D is uncertain. V was pared by 2 bases and J by 0 bases, with 11 bases between. The CDR3 extends over 15 amino acids. Germline values: CDR1 GTSNPN, CDR2 SVGIG (reference sequence). For the CDR3, the DNA is TGTGCCTGGAGTCGGGGAACACTCTCTGGAAACACCATATATTTT. Amino acid sequence: CAWSRGTLSGNTIYF.

J is TRBJ1-5 and V is TRBV7-2, with TRBD1 matching 10 bases. This CDR3 is 15 amino acids long. CDR1 is SGHTA, CDR2 FQGNSA, per germline. V gave up 3 bases and J gave up 4 bases; unmatched junction bases: 3. The CDR3 here is CASSLGQGLNQPQHF. The CDR3, as DNA: TGTGCCAGCAGCTTGGGACAGGGGCTGAATCAGCCCCAGCATTTT. Looking up the rest from reference TRBV7-2 and TRBJ1-5 gives the full variable domain: GAGVSQSPSNKVTEKGKDVELRCDPISGHTALYWYRQSLGQGLEFLIYFQGNSAPDKSGLPSDRFSAERTGGSVSTLTIQRTQQEDSAVYLCASSLGQGLNQPQHFGDGTRLSIL.

This clone was found once. The J gene is TRBJ2-7, the V gene TRBV20-1; unclear D gene. The length of the CDR3 is 11 residues. Germline assignment: CDR1 DFQATT and CDR2 SNEGSKA (reference sequence). Trimming pared 6 bases from V and 5 bases from J, leaving 11 bases between. The CDR3: CSAPSGNEQYF. CDR3 bases: TGCAGTGCCCCCTCTGGGAACGAGCAGTACTTC.

The chain is built from TRBV5-1 and TRBJ2-7, with D possibly being TRBD2 (6 bases). Germline CDR1 is SGHRS and CDR2 is YFSETQ. With 2 bases removed from V and 4 bases from J, the gap between germline ends came to 10 bases. CDR3 length equals 13 residues. The DNA for the CDR3 is TGCGCCAGCAGCTTCCCCGGGGGTTACGAGCAGTACTTC. It codes for CASSFPGGYEQYF.

V gene TRBV5-1 combines with J gene TRBJ1-5; 10 bases agree with TRBD1. The trim removed 4 bases at V and 7 bases at J, leaving 8 bases unmatched. The length of the CDR3 is 15 residues. CDR1 SGHRS and CDR2 YFSETQ come from the germline V gene. Written as DNA, the CDR3 is TGCGCCAGCAGCAGAACCGGGACAGGGGACCAGCCCCAGCATTTT. Amino acid sequence: CASSRTGTGDQPQHF.

As DNA, the CDR3 is TGTGCCAGCAGTCTCGAGGGGTACGAGCAGTACTTC. Amino acid sequence: CASSLEGYEQYF. V is TRBV6-5 and J is TRBJ2-7; D tentatively fits TRBD1 or TRBD2 (5 bases each). The CDR3 runs to 12 residues. Deletions cut 5 bases from V and 4 bases from J, with 9 bases between. CDR1 MNHEY and CDR2 SVGAGI come from the germline V gene.

The chain is built from TRBV28 and TRBJ1-5; no clear D gene. V was clipped by 6 bases and J by 4 bases, with 7 bases between them. Germline assignment: CDR1 MDHEN and CDR2 SYDVKM. The CDR3 extends over 12 amino acids. CDR3 nucleotides: TGTGCCAGCAGCGGAGCTAATCAGCCCCAGCATTTT. Protein product: CASSGANQPQHF.

This chain joins TRBV19 and TRBJ1-2; no clear D. The CDR3 runs to 12 residues. V was cut by 5 bases and J by 8 bases, with 12 bases left in between. Germline V lookup: CDR1 LNHDA, CDR2 SQIVND (reference sequence). DNA of the CDR3: TGTGCCAGTAGTTCGGACGTGGTGGGCTACACCTTC. Translating it yields CASSSDVVGYTF.

The chain couples TRBV10-3 to TRBJ2-7; D unclear. The CDR3 spans 12 residues. Looked up from germline, CDR1 is ENHRY and CDR2 is SYGVKD. Trimming shortened V by 6 bases and J by 5 bases, and 11 bases separated the two germline ends. The CDR3 region is CAIRPDRDEQYF. CDR3 DNA sequence: TGTGCCATCAGGCCCGACCGGGACGAGCAGTACTTC.

V gene TRBV19 combines with J gene TRBJ2-3, with TRBD2 matching over 13 bases. Germline loops: CDR1 LNHDA, CDR2 SQIVND (reference sequence). The V and J ends lost 8 bases and 0 bases, in that order; junction bases with no gene match: 11. The CDR3 length is 18 residues. CDR3 in amino acids: CASGGGLAGTPSTDTQYF. The CDR3 nucleotides are TGTGCCAGTGGAGGGGGACTAGCGGGGACTCCTAGCACAGATACGCAGTATTTT.

The chain employs TRBV7-2 and TRBJ1-2, with D possibly TRBD1 on 6 matching bases. Germline CDR1 reads SGHTA; CDR2 reads FQGNSA. V shed 1 base and J shed 4 bases, with 10 bases lying between them. The CDR3 contains 14 residues. The CDR3 region is CASSLGGGVYGYTF. The CDR3 region has the DNA TGTGCCAGCAGCTTAGGTGGGGGCGTCTATGGCTACACCTTC.

In this sample, this clone turned up a few times. The chain carries TRBV15 and TRBJ1-5; D gene ambiguous. This CDR3 is 15 amino acids long. With 0 bases removed from V and 0 bases from J, the gap between germline ends came to 6 bases. Germline loops: CDR1 LNHNV, CDR2 YYDKDF (reference sequence). The CDR3 loop reads CATSRDKGSNQPQHF. In DNA, the CDR3 is TGTGCCACCAGCAGAGATAAGGGTAGCAATCAGCCCCAGCATTTT. Using reference TRBV15 and TRBJ1-5 for the parts outside the CDR3, the full variable domain is DAMVIQNPRYQVTQFGKPVTLSCSQTLNHNVMYWYQQKSSQAPKLLFHYYDKDFNNEADTPDNFQSRRPNTSFCFLDIRSPGLGDTAMYLCATSRDKGSNQPQHFGDGTRLSIL.

The CDR3 spells CASSAQGSSYNEQFF. As DNA, the CDR3 is TGTGCCAGCAGCGCACAGGGGAGCTCCTACAATGAGCAGTTCTTC. The gene calls are TRBV7-2 and TRBJ2-1; TRBD1 aligns across 7 bases. V shed 5 bases and J 0 bases; nucleotides not matched to a gene: 4. Germline CDR1 SGHTA, CDR2 FQGNSA. The CDR3 consists of 15 residues.

The rearrangement links TRBV6-5 to TRBJ2-6; D is uncertain. The CDR3 sequence is 14 residues long. Germline V gives CDR1 MNHEY, CDR2 SVGAGI. Between the trimmed V and J ends, which lost 10 bases and 0 bases, there was a span of 10 bases. Here the CDR3 reads CANSGLSGANVLTF. The CDR3 DNA is TGTGCCAACTCCGGGCTCTCTGGGGCCAACGTCCTGACTTTC.

The chain links TRBV11-2 to TRBJ1-2; D is uncertain. Germline V CDR1 and CDR2: SGHAT, FQNNGV. Trimming took off 5 bases at V and 4 bases at J, with 11 bases between the two ends. The CDR3 is 13 amino acids. CDR3 bases: TGTGCCAGCAGCGCTGGCATCGGCTATGGCTACACCTTC. Amino acids: CASSAGIGYGYTF.

The chain employs TRBV27 and TRBJ2-3, with TRBD1 identical over 8 bases. V dropped 2 bases and J dropped 8; count of bases not matched to a gene: 9. Germline V CDR1 and CDR2: MNHEY, SMNVEV (reference sequence). The CDR3 is made up of 15 amino acids. The CDR3 here is CASSLETGVTGTQYF. As DNA, the CDR3 is TGTGCCAGCAGTTTAGAGACAGGGGTGACGGGTACGCAGTATTTT.

V and J are TRBV1 and TRBJ1-6; the D call in the table, TRBD1, was not verified against the DNA. TRBV1 counts as a pseudogene. The CDR3 runs 18 residues. The CDR3 reads CTSSQRQTQGMSNSPLHF. The CDR3 nucleotides are TGCACCAGCAGCCAACGCCAAACACAGGGGATGAGTAATTCACCCCTCCACTTT.